This T cell receptor beta chain was captured in a study of PD-1 blockade in mismatch repair-deficient tumors. Findings and caveats of the study: Rapid post-treatment expansion, then contraction, generally preceding radiologic response, marked tumor-resident clones.

V was pared by 8 bases and J by 0 bases, with 10 bases between. Germline V gives CDR1 SGHTA, CDR2 FQGTGA. The CDR3 totals 13 residues. Details on this clone: As yet, its antigen is unknown.

Sample time point: 10-day in vitro stimulation with candidate neoantigen peptide 6. Seven or eight ELISpot-reactive neoantigen peptides each drove an approximately ten-day in vitro stimulation. An identically run culture lacking peptide was the fold-change baseline. Here immunoSEQ multiplex PCR was the method, and the copy in TCRdb shows in-frame clones only, minus some. This sample carries approximately 13,000 clones, about 88% of them seen once, and the ten largest clones take 3.5% to 6%. V is TRBV7-3 and J is TRBJ1-1; D not resolved. This TCR came from an adult with mismatch repair-deficient cancer. This specimen consisted of cells cultured in vitro, obtained from a patient treated with pembrolizumab. CDR3 amino acids: CASGRTMNTEAFF. The CDR3, as DNA: TGTGCCAGCGGCAGGACCATGAACACTGAAGCTTTCTTT.